The present entry profiles one T cell receptor (beta chain) with its context. The sample comes from a study of T cell responses to AZD1222 COVID-19 vaccine. There are 12 residues in the CDR3. Per the germline V gene, CDR1 is SGHAT and CDR2 is FQNNGV. Trimming left V 5 bases short and J 4 bases short, with 5 bases between. This table comes from immunoSEQ multiplex PCR, and its TCRdb copy is limited to in-frame clones, with some not included. The sample includes about 110,000 clones, 90% to 95% seen only once; the top ten take 6.2%. The material sequenced was peripheral blood, taken 28 days after the second AZD1222 dose. This sequence originates from an adult who received the AZD1222 COVID-19 vaccine. V is TRBV11-2 and J is TRBJ2-2; D is undetermined. The CDR3, as DNA: TGTGCCAGCAGCCCGGGCACCGGGGAGCTGTTTTTT. It specifies CASSPGTGELFF.